One sample yielded the 29 T cell receptor beta chains listed below, sequenced in a study of breast tumors, draining lymph nodes, adjacent tissues. Each CDR3 protein is one row after TCRdb ran MiXCR on the multiplex PCR reads. The sample includes over 200,000 distinct CDR3 sequences, 32% of them seen just once. Axillary draining lymph nodes of breast cancer patients supplied the node samples. The material sequenced was axillary lymph node tissue. Receptors were obtained from a female donor with breast cancer. Some clones in this sample may be carry-over from other donors' samples.

This clonotype has a count of ten or more. The V gene is TRBV5-4, the J gene TRBJ2-1, with TRBD2 matching 15 bases. This CDR3 has 15 amino acids. Germline CDR1 SGHNT, CDR2 YYREEE (reference sequence). Germline trimming cut 5 bases from V and 9 bases from J; bases unmatched to any gene: 6. DNA for the CDR3: TGTGCCAGCAGTCGAGGACTAGCGGGAGGGACTGAGCAGTTCTTC. The encoded protein is CASSRGLAGGTEQFF. Together with reference TRBV5-4 and TRBJ2-1, the CDR3 gives the full variable domain: ETGVTQSPTHLIKTRGQQVTLRCSSQSGHNTVSWYQQALGQGPQFIFQYYREEENGRGNFPPRFSGLQFPNYSSELNVNALELDDSALYLCASSRGLAGGTEQFFGPGTRLTVL.

This clonotype was seen a few times. Compared with germline, one end of the junction differs, possibly owing to a read error. The chain combines TRBV7-7 with TRBJ1-1; D not certain. CDR3 length: 14 residues. CDR1 and CDR2 from the germline V gene are SSHAT and FNYEAQ (reference sequence). CDR3 sequence reads: CASSLKFGNTEAFF. The CDR3 bases are TGTGCTAGCAGCTTAAAGTTCGGGAACACTGAAGCTTTCTTT.

This clonotype was seen only a few times. The rearrangement joins TRBV20-1 to TRBJ1-1, with TRBD1 as a possible D gene (5 bases). CDR3 length equals 15 residues. CDR1 and CDR2 (germline): DFQATT, SNEGSKA (reference sequence). Trimming took off 6 bases at V and 3 bases at J, with 20 bases between the two ends. In nucleotides, the CDR3 is TGCAGTGCGGATGACCCCAGTGGAGGGGACACTGAAGCTTTCTTT. It translates to CSADDPSGGDTEAFF.

The chain employs TRBV25-1 and TRBJ2-5; tentatively, D is TRBD1 (6 bases). Deletions cut 4 bases from V and 1 base from J, with 19 bases between. The CDR3 spans 17 residues. CDR1 is MGHDK and CDR2 is SYGVNS in the germline V gene. The chain's CDR3 is CASSASRPQGSQETQYF. CDR3 nucleotide sequence: TGTGCCAGCAGTGCTAGCCGACCACAGGGTAGCCAAGAGACCCAGTACTTC.

The chain has TRBV5-8 and TRBJ1-2, with D hard to call. CDR1 is SGHTS and CDR2 is YDEGEE in the germline V gene. The CDR3 length is 12 residues. V was pared by 3 bases and J by 8 bases, with 11 bases between. The CDR3 is CASSSDSPGYTF. DNA for the CDR3: TGTGCCAGCAGCTCGGATTCCCCCGGCTACACCTTC.

The rearrangement links TRBV29-1 to TRBJ2-3; the match to TRBD1 covers 10 bases. Germline V gives CDR1 SQVTM, CDR2 ANQGSEA. This CDR3 spans 14 amino acids. The trim removed 7 bases at V and 9 bases at J, leaving 13 bases unmatched. In DNA, the CDR3 is TGCAGCGCCCGGACGACAGGGGGCATTGAGACGCAGTATTTT. Amino acid sequence: CSARTTGGIETQYF.

This clonotype was recorded many times. CDR3 sequence: CASSFSGIDEQFF. Written as DNA, the CDR3 is TGTGCCAGCAGCTTTTCCGGGATCGATGAGCAGTTCTTC. The V call is TRBV7-3, the J call TRBJ2-1; tentative D call: TRBD2 (5 bases). Germline CDR1 SGHTA, CDR2 FQGTGA. Trimming took 3 bases from V and 8 from J, leaving 11 bases between them. CDR3 length equals 13 residues.

This chain joins TRBV9 and TRBJ2-5; TRBD2 aligns across 8 bases. Looked up from germline, CDR1 is SGDLS and CDR2 is YYNGEE. V was clipped by 1 base and J by 13 bases; unmatched bases: 15. The CDR3 sequence is 15 residues long. CDR3 nucleotides: TGTGCCAGCAGCGTAAGCGGGGGCGGACCCATGGCCCCGTACTTC. Its translation is CASSVSGGGPMAPYF.

This clonotype was counted many times. The rearrangement joins TRBV9 to TRBJ2-2; 12 bases align to TRBD1. In germline, CDR1 is SGDLS, CDR2 YYNGEE. The CDR3 contains 16 residues. V was pared by 5 bases and J by 4 bases, with 6 bases of the junction left unmatched. The CDR3 DNA follows: TGTGCCAGCAGAAAGGGACAGGGGGCCGGCACCGGGGAGCTGTTTTTT. This gives the protein CASRKGQGAGTGELFF.

To note about this clonotype: A read error is possible here, since a much larger clone lies one base away. This chain joins TRBV3-1 and TRBJ2-5, with D possibly called TRBD1 or TRBD2 (5 bases each). Looked up from germline, CDR1 is LGHDT and CDR2 is YNNKEL (reference sequence). This CDR3 is built from 14 residues. CDR3 coding DNA: TGTGCCAGCAGCCAAGGGGGGAAGTGGGGGACCCAGTGCTTC. It is translated as CASSQGGKWGTQCF.

The V gene is TRBV12-3 or TRBV12-4, the J gene TRBJ2-6, with D hard to call. V shed 6 bases and J shed 0 bases, with 6 bases lying between them. This CDR3 spans 14 amino acids. CDR3: CASRQSSGANVLTF. The CDR3 DNA sequence: TGTGCCAGCAGACAGAGCTCTGGGGCCAACGTCCTGACTTTC.

As regards this clonotype: Because it lacks the conserved phenylalanine or tryptophan at the end, this CDR3 is likely a read error. No DNA is shown, since the ends of the CDR3 on it are uncertain; the CDR3 is the one TCRdb lists. The rearrangement links TRBV2 to TRBJ1-2. The length of the CDR3 is 8 amino acids, counting both ends. Germline V lookup: CDR1 SNHLY, CDR2 FYNNEI. The CDR3 spells CASTISGI.

The rearrangement joins TRBV20-1 to TRBJ2-7; 12 bases are a match to TRBD2. The junction had 12 bases not matched to a gene; V was cut back by 3 bases and J by 6 bases. From germline, CDR1 is DFQATT and CDR2 SNEGSKA (reference sequence). There are 16 residues in the CDR3. The CDR3 region has the DNA TGCAGTGCTAGTTCAGAGCTAGCGGGAGGGCTTGGCGAGCAGTACTTC. It translates to CSASSELAGGLGEQYF.

In this sample, this clonotype turned up many times. This sequence joins TRBV12-3 or TRBV12-4 and TRBJ2-4; the D gene is possibly TRBD2 (5 bases). This CDR3 has 13 amino acids. Trimming took off 3 bases at V and 5 bases at J, with 8 bases between the two ends. CDR3 amino acids: CASSFRGENIQYF. The CDR3 DNA is TGTGCCAGCAGTTTTCGGGGAGAAAACATTCAGTACTTC.

This clonotype was counted between two and nine times. The rearrangement joins TRBV11-3 to TRBJ2-1; possible D gene TRBD1, 5 bases. Trimming removed 5 bases from V and 0 bases from J, with 20 bases in between. The CDR3 has 18 amino acids. CDR1 is SGHNT, CDR2 YENEEA, per germline. In nucleotides, the CDR3 is TGTGCCAGCAGCCGTACTACCAGGGCGCGGAGCTCCTACAATGAGCAGTTCTTC. Its protein product is CASSRTTRARSSYNEQFF.

This clonotype was seen many times. V is TRBV24-1 and J is TRBJ2-4; 10 bases match TRBD1. This CDR3 has 14 amino acids. The V and J ends lost 4 bases and 8 bases, in that order; junction bases with no gene match: 4. Germline V lookup: CDR1 KGHDR, CDR2 SFDVKD. CDR3 loop: CATSDPGTGDIQYF. As DNA, the CDR3 is TGTGCCACCAGTGACCCCGGGACAGGGGACATTCAGTACTTC.

This clonotype was counted only a few times. A read error is possible here, since a much larger clone lies one base away. The CDR3 region has the DNA TGCAGTGCAACTCTAGCGGGGGAGACCCCGTACTTC. Amino acid sequence: CSATLAGETPYF. The chain is built from TRBV20-1 and TRBJ2-5; 10 bases line up with TRBD2. Germline V gene lookup returns CDR1 DFQATT and CDR2 SNEGSKA (reference sequence). This CDR3 region has 12 residues.

This clonotype was seen many times. This chain joins TRBV29-1 and TRBJ2-7, with D uncertain. Trimming took 2 bases from V and 5 from J, leaving 19 bases between them. Germline V CDR1 and CDR2: SQVTM, ANQGSEA. The CDR3 consists of 15 residues. The CDR3 bases are TGCAGCGTTGAACACCGCCTAGGTCACCTGCACGAGCAGTACTTC. Translated, it gives CSVEHRLGHLHEQYF.

Concerning this clonotype itself: A read error may explain this, as a much larger clone is one base away. V is TRBV25-1 and J is TRBJ1-1, with D possibly matching TRBD1 (5 bases). CDR1 is MGHDK, CDR2 SYGVNS, per germline. CDR3 length: 14 residues. DNA for the CDR3: TGTGCCAGCAGTGAGAGACAGTCTGTCACTGGAGCTTTCTTT. As protein: CASSERQSVTGAFF.

This clonotype occurred once. The J gene is TRBJ1-1, the V gene TRBV4-1; tentative D call: TRBD1 (6 bases). Trimming shortened V by 6 bases and J by 1 base, and 12 bases separated the two germline ends. Germline V gene data show CDR1 as MGHRA and CDR2 as YSYEKL. The CDR3 loop spans 14 amino acids. The CDR3 protein is CASRGGAGNTEAFF. Here the CDR3 DNA reads TGCGCCAGCAGGGGGGGGGCTGGGAACACTGAAGCTTTCTTT.

Points on this clonotype: The conserved final phenylalanine or tryptophan is absent from the CDR3, which likely points to a read error. This sequence joins TRBV6-6 and TRBJ2-3, with 8 nucleotides matching TRBD2. V trimming: 5 bases; J trimming: 4 bases; junction bases outside the gene matches: 5. The germline CDR1 and CDR2 sequences are MNHNY and SVGAGI (reference sequence). The CDR3 consists of 14 residues. The CDR3 loop is CASSPSGSPDTQYS. DNA of the CDR3: TGTGCCAGCAGTCCGAGCGGGAGCCCAGATACGCAGTATTCT.

This clonotype has ten or more counts. The chain links TRBV12-3 or TRBV12-4 to TRBJ2-3; 9 bases fit TRBD2. The trim removed 1 base at V and 11 bases at J, leaving 19 bases unmatched. This CDR3 contains 18 residues. In DNA, the CDR3 is TGTGCCAGCAGTTTAGGTATGGCTAGCGGGATCCCAGATGGCGAGCAGTATTTT. It yields the protein CASSLGMASGIPDGEQYF.

In its sample, this clonotype was seen many times. The V and J genes are TRBV5-4 and TRBJ2-2; TRBD2 matches 7 bases. This CDR3 has 16 amino acids. Looked up from germline, CDR1 is SGHNT and CDR2 is YYREEE (reference sequence). The V and J ends lost 5 bases and 1 base, in that order; junction bases with no gene match: 8. CDR3 sequence reads: CASRWGGSGNTGELFF. The CDR3 DNA sequence: TGTGCCAGCAGGTGGGGCGGGAGTGGGAACACCGGGGAGCTGTTTTTT.

This clonotype showed up many times. The chain is built from TRBV2 and TRBJ2-7, with 8 bases aligning to TRBD2. V shed 7 bases and J 3 bases; nucleotides not matched to a gene: 5. CDR1 is SNHLY, CDR2 FYNNEI, per germline. The CDR3 is 13 residues long. The CDR3 reads CASTGGLVYEQYF. DNA of the CDR3: TGTGCCAGCACTGGGGGACTAGTCTACGAGCAGTACTTC. Looking up the rest from reference TRBV2 and TRBJ2-7 gives the full variable domain: EPEVTQTPSHQVTQMGQEVILRCVPISNHLYFYWYRQILGQKVEFLVSFYNNEISEKSEIFDDQFSVERPDGSNFTLKIRSTKLEDSAMYFCASTGGLVYEQYFGPGTRLTVT.

This clonotype was seen repeatedly, ten times or more. The chain has TRBV6-6 and TRBJ2-1, with no clear D. The CDR3 has 14 amino acids. In germline, CDR1 is MNHNY, CDR2 SVGAGI (reference sequence). The V end lost 2 bases, the J end lost 6 bases, and 11 bases lay between the germline ends. CDR3 bases: TGTGCCAGCAGTTACGAACTACCTACCAATGAGCAGTTCTTC. Its translation is CASSYELPTNEQFF.

Concerning this clonotype: One end of the junction varies from germline; a read error may be responsible. This sequence joins TRBV7-9 and TRBJ2-7; the match to TRBD2 covers 7 bases. Germline V gene sequence: CDR1 SEHNR, CDR2 FQNEAQ (reference sequence). This CDR3 comprises 14 residues. CDR3 sequence: CVSSGTGLSYAQYF. The CDR3 region has the DNA TGTGTCAGCAGCGGGACGGGTCTCTCCTACGCGCAGTACTTC.

This clonotype was picked up many times. The gene calls are TRBV7-3 and TRBJ2-3; no firm D call. Trimming pared 6 bases from V and 0 bases from J, leaving 13 bases between. The CDR3 loop spans 15 amino acids. Germline loops: CDR1 SGHTA, CDR2 FQGTGA. The CDR3 DNA reads as TGTGCCAGCAGTCAAACCCAGTTTAGCACAGATACGCAGTATTTT. This encodes CASSQTQFSTDTQYF.

The rearrangement uses TRBV18 and TRBJ2-3, with D possibly TRBD1 on 6 matching bases. CDR1 is KGHSH and CDR2 is LQKENI in the germline V gene. V was cut by 3 bases and J by 7 bases, with 20 bases left in between. The CDR3 loop spans 16 amino acids. The CDR3 loop is CASSPTGHRSPNTQYF. The CDR3 region has the DNA TGTGCCAGCTCACCCACGGGACACCGTTCCCCCAATACGCAGTATTTT.

This clonotype was seen repeatedly, ten times or more. CDR3 residues: CASSSGGRGYEQYF. CDR3 sequence (DNA): TGTGCCAGCAGTTCCGGGGGACGAGGATACGAGCAGTACTTC. The J gene is TRBJ2-7, the V gene TRBV28, with D perhaps TRBD2 (6 bases). The germline CDR1 and CDR2 sequences are MDHEN and SYDVKM. Trimming removed 4 bases from V and 4 bases from J, with 14 bases in between. The CDR3 totals 14 residues.